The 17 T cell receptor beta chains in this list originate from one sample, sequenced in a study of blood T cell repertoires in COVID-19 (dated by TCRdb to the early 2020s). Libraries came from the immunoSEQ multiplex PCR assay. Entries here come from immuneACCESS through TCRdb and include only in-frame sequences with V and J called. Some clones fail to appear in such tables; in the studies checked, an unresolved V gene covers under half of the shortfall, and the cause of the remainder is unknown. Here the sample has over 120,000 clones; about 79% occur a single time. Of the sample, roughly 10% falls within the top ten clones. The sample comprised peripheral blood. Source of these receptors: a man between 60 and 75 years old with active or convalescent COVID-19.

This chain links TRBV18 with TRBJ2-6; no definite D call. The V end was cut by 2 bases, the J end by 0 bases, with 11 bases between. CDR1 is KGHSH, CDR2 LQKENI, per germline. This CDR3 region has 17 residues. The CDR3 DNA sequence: TGTGCCAGCTCACCAATCATTACAGTCTCTGGGGCCAACGTCCTGACTTTC. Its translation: CASSPIITVSGANVLTF. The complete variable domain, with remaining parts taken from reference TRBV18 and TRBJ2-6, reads NAGVMQNPRHLVRRRGQEARLRCSPMKGHSHVYWYRQLPEEGLKFMVYLQKENIIDESGMPKERFSAEFPKEGPSILRIQQVVRGDSAAYFCASSPIITVSGANVLTFGAGSRLTVL.

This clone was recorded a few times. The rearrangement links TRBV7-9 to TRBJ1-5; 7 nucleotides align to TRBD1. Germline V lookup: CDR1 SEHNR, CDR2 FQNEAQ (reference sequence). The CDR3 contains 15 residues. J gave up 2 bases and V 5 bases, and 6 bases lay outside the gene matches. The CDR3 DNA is TGTGCCAGCAGCACCGACAGGGCTGGCAATCAGCCCCAGCATTTT. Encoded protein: CASSTDRAGNQPQHF.

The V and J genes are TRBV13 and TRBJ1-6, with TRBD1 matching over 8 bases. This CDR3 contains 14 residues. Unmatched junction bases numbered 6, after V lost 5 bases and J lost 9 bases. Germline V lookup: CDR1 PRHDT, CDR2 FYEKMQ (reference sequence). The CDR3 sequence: CASSIQGVFSPLHF. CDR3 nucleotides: TGTGCCAGCAGCATACAGGGGGTATTTTCACCCCTCCACTTT. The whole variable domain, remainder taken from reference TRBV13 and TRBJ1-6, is AAGVIQSPRHLIKEKRETATLKCYPIPRHDTVYWYQQGPGQDPQFLISFYEKMQSDKGSIPDRFSAQQFSDYHSELNMSSLELGDSALYFCASSIQGVFSPLHFGNGTRLTVT.

This CDR3 reads CASSWAGVSGANVLTF. The CDR3 DNA follows: TGTGCCAGTAGTTGGGCGGGGGTTTCTGGGGCCAACGTCCTGACTTTC. The chain recombines TRBV19 with TRBJ2-6, with 7 nucleotides matching TRBD2. This CDR3 has 16 residues. V trimming: 5 bases; J trimming: 1 base; junction bases outside the gene matches: 5. Germline V gene sequence: CDR1 LNHDA, CDR2 SQIVND (reference sequence).

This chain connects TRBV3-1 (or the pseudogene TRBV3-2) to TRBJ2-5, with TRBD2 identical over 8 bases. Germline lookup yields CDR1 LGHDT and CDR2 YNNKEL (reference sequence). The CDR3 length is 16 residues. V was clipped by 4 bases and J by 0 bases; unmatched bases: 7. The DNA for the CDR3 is TGTGCCAGCAGCCTTTCAGCGGGGGCCAACCAAGAGACCCAGTACTTC. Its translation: CASSLSAGANQETQYF.

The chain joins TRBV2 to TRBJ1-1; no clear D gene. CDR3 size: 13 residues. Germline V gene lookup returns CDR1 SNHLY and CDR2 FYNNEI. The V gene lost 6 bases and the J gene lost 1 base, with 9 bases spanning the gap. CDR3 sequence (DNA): TGTGCCAGCAGGAAAGCCCAGAACACTGAAGCTTTCTTT. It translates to CASRKAQNTEAFF.

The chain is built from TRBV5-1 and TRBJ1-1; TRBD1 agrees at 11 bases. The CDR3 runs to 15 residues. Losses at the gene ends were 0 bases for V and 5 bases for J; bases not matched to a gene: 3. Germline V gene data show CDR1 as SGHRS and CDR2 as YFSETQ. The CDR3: CASSLGGQGATEAFF. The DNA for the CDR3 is TGCGCCAGCAGCTTGGGAGGACAGGGGGCGACTGAAGCTTTCTTT.

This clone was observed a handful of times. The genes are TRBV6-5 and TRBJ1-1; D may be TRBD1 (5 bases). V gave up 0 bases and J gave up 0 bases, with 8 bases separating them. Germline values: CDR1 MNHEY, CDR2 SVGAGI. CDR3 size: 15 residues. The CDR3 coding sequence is TGTGCCAGCAGTTACTCGAACAGGATGAACACTGAAGCTTTCTTT. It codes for CASSYSNRMNTEAFF.

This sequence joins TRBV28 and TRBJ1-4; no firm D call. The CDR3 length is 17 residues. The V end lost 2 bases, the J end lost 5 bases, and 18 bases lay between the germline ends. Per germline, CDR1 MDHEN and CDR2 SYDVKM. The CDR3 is CASSLPNIGPSNEKLFF. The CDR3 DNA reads TGTGCCAGCAGTTTACCAAACATTGGGCCCTCGAATGAAAAACTGTTTTTT.

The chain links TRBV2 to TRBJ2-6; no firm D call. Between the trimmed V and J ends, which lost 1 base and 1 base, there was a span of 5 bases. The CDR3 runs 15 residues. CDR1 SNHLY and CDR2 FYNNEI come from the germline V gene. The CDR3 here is CASSEGGSGANVLTF. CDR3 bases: TGTGCCAGCAGTGAAGGAGGTTCTGGGGCCAACGTCCTGACTTTC.

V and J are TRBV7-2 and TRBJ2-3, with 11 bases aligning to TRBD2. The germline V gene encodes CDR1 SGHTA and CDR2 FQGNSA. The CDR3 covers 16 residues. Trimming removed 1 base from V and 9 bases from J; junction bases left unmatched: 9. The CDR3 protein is CASSLGTSGGGATQYF. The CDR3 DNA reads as TGTGCCAGCAGCTTAGGTACTAGCGGGGGAGGAGCGACGCAGTATTTT.

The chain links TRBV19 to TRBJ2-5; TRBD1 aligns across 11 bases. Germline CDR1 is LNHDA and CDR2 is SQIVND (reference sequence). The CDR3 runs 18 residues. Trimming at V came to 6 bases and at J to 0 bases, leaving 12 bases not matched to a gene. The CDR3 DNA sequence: TGTGCCAGTAGCCAGAGGGACAGGGGGTACCTCGACCAAGAGACCCAGTACTTC. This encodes CASSQRDRGYLDQETQYF.

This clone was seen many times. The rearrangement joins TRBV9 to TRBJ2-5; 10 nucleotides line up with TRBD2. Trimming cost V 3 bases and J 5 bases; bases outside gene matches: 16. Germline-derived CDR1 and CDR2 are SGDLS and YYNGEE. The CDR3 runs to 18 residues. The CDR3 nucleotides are TGTGCCAGCAGCGAAAGGGGGGAACTAGCGGGGCCTCGGGAGACCCAGTACTTC. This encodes CASSERGELAGPRETQYF.

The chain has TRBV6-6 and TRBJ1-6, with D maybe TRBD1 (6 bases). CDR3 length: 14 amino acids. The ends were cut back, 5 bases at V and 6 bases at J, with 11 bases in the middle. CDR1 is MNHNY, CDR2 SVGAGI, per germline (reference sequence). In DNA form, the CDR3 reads TGTGCCAGCAGTCAAGGGGGTAGTAATTCACCCCTCCACTTT. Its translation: CASSQGGSNSPLHF.

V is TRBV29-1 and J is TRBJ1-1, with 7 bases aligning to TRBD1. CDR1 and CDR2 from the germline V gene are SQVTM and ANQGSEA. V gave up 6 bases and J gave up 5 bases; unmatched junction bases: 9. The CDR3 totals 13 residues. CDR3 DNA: TGCAGCGTAACCACAGGGGTTGAAACTGAAGCTTTCTTT. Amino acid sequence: CSVTTGVETEAFF. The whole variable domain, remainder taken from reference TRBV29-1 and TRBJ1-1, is SAVISQKPSRDICQRGTSLTIQCQVDSQVTMMFWYRQQPGQSLTLIATANQGSEATYESGFVIDKFPISRPNLTFSTLTVSNMSPEDSSIYLCSVTTGVETEAFFGQGTRLTVV.

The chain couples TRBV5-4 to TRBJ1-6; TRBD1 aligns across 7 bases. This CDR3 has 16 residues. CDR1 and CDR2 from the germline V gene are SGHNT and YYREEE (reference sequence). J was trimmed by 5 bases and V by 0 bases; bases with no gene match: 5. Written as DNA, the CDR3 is TGTGCCAGCAGCTTGGGGACAGGCCTTAATAATTCACCCCTCCACTTT. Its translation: CASSLGTGLNNSPLHF.

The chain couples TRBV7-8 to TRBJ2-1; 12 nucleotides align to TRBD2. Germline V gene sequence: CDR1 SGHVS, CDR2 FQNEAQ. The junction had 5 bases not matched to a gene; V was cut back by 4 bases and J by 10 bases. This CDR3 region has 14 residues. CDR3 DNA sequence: TGTGCCAGCAGCTCTAGCGGGAGGGCCTGGGAGCAGTTCTTC. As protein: CASSSSGRAWEQFF. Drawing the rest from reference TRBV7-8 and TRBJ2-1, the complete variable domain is GAGVSQSPRYKVAKRGQDVALRCDPISGHVSLFWYQQALGQGPEFLTYFQNEAQLDKSGLPSDRFFAERPEGSVSTLKIQRTQQEDSAVYLCASSSSGRAWEQFFGPGTRLTVL.